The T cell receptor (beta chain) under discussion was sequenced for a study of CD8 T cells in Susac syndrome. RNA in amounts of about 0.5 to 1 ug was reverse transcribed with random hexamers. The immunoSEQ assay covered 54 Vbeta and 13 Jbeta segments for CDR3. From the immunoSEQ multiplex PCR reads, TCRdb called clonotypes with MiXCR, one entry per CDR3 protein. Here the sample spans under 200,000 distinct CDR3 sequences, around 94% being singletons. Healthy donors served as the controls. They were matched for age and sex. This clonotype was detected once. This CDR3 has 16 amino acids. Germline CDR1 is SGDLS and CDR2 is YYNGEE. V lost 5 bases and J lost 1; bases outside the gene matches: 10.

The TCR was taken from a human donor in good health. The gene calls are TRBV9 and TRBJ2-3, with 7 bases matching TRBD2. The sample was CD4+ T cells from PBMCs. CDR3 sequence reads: CASSLRGLAGTDTQYF. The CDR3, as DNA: TGTGCCAGCAGTCTAAGAGGGCTAGCGGGCACAGATACGCAGTATTTT.